This T cell receptor (beta chain) is from a study of shared clonotypes between healthy human individuals. Trimming cost V 3 bases and J 9 bases; bases outside gene matches: 2. Germline CDR1 and CDR2: MGHRA and YSYEKL. The CDR3 loop spans 13 amino acids. Naivety among CD8 cells was defined by CD45RO negativity and positive CCR7 selection, thereby excluding terminally differentiated effector memory CD45RA+ cells. The data were produced by immunoSEQ multiplex PCR, yet TCRdb's version contains in-frame clones alone and is incomplete. The top ten clones hold 24% of a sample with fewer than 800,000 clones, 92% of them seen once.

This TCR came from a young man in good health. Sequenced: naive CD8+ T cells sorted from blood. The rearrangement joins TRBV4-1 to TRBJ2-1; 10 nucleotides agree with TRBD2. The CDR3 here is CASSHLAGVEQFF. In DNA form, the CDR3 reads TGCGCCAGCAGCCATCTAGCGGGAGTTGAGCAGTTCTTC.